The 24 T cell receptor beta chains in this list originate from one sample, sequenced in a study of T cell changes during pregnancy in multiple sclerosis. Profiled with immunoSEQ multiplex PCR; TCRdb holds only in-frame clones, not every one. The profile shows 84,000 or so clones, 90% to 95% of them singletons. The specimen was peripheral blood, collected in the third trimester of pregnancy. These receptors were taken from a female donor with multiple sclerosis, enrolled in a pregnancy study.

This chain joins TRBV4-1 and TRBJ2-1; D is unclear. Trimming shortened V by 0 bases and J by 0 bases, and 12 bases separated the two germline ends. Looked up from germline, CDR1 is MGHRA and CDR2 is YSYEKL. The CDR3 consists of 17 residues. The DNA for the CDR3 is TGCGCCAGCAGCCAAGATCGGCTGAGACTCTCCTACAATGAGCAGTTCTTC. Translated, it gives CASSQDRLRLSYNEQFF.

The chain links TRBV12-5 to TRBJ2-1; D possibly corresponds to TRBD2 (5 bases). The CDR3 extends over 15 amino acids. Trimming removed 2 bases at V and 10 bases at J, with 18 bases between. Germline-derived CDR1 and CDR2 are LGHNT and FRNRAP. CDR3 in DNA: TGTGCTAGTGGTTTGAGTGGGAGTGGCTCGGGCGAGCAGTTCTTC. This codes for CASGLSGSGSGEQFF.

The V and J genes are TRBV27 and TRBJ2-2, with 10 bases lining up with TRBD2. Trimming at V came to 6 bases and at J to 6 bases, leaving 19 bases not matched to a gene. Germline CDR1 reads MNHEY; CDR2 reads SMNVEV (reference sequence). The CDR3 is made up of 19 amino acids. This chain's CDR3 is CASRPNLGSSGSSSGELFF. In DNA form, the CDR3 reads TGTGCCAGCAGACCTAATTTGGGTTCTAGCGGGAGCTCTTCCGGGGAGCTGTTTTTT.

The chain combines TRBV7-6 with TRBJ2-1; D may be TRBD1 (5 bases). Germline V gives CDR1 SGHVS, CDR2 FNYEAQ. This CDR3 region has 16 residues. V shed 2 bases and J shed 0 bases, with 11 bases lying between them. The CDR3 loop is CASSLTDSSSYNEQFF. CDR3 nucleotide sequence: TGTGCCAGCAGCTTAACAGACAGTTCCTCCTACAATGAGCAGTTCTTC.

CDR3: CASSFLQAGNQPQHF. CDR3 bases: TGTGCCAGTAGCTTTCTTCAAGCCGGGAATCAGCCCCAGCATTTT. This chain joins TRBV19 and TRBJ1-5; D uncertain. Trimming removed 6 bases from V and 4 bases from J, with 16 bases in between. The CDR3 contains 15 residues. Germline V CDR1 and CDR2: LNHDA, SQIVND (reference sequence).

J is TRBJ2-3 and V is TRBV27, with D possibly matching TRBD2 (6 bases). This CDR3 has 16 amino acids. V was clipped by 6 bases and J by 6 bases, with 22 bases between them. Germline values: CDR1 MNHEY, CDR2 SMNVEV (reference sequence). The CDR3 spells CASSLGLEGGSDTQYF. The DNA of the CDR3 is TGTGCCAGCAGCCTGGGCCTTGAAGGAGGGAGTGATACGCAGTATTTT.

The chain recombines TRBV27 with TRBJ2-7; TRBD1 aligns across 7 bases. The V gene's germline CDR1 is MNHEY and CDR2 SMNVEV (reference sequence). This CDR3 contains 14 residues. With V trimmed by 5 bases and J by 4 bases, 8 bases remained unmatched. The CDR3 reads CASSTGTELYEQYF. For the CDR3, the DNA is TGTGCCAGCAGTACTGGGACAGAGTTGTACGAGCAGTACTTC.

This chain connects TRBV7-8 to TRBJ1-2; 7 bases align to TRBD1. V shed 2 bases, J shed 4 bases, and the junction held 4 bases outside the gene matches. This CDR3 has 14 amino acids. Germline V gene data show CDR1 as SGHVS and CDR2 as FQNEAQ. The DNA of the CDR3 is TGTGCCAGCAGCTTACAGGGGGTACCCTATGGCTACACCTTC. Its protein product is CASSLQGVPYGYTF.

V gene TRBV5-6 combines with J gene TRBJ2-1, with D perhaps TRBD2 (6 bases). CDR1 and CDR2 (germline): SGHDT, YYEEEE. The CDR3 runs to 15 residues. V was trimmed by 6 bases and J by 6 bases, leaving 19 bases between them. The DNA of the CDR3 is TGTGCCAGCAACTTCCGGGGGACGTGGGGCAATGAGCAGTTCTTC. Amino acid sequence: CASNFRGTWGNEQFF. Supplemented by reference TRBV5-6 and TRBJ2-1, the full variable domain reads DAGVTQSPTHLIKTRGQQVTLRCSPKSGHDTVSWYQQALGQGPQFIFQYYEEEERQRGNFPDRFSGHQFPNYSSELNVNALLLGDSALYLCASNFRGTWGNEQFFGPGTRLTVL.

V gene TRBV6-1 combines with J gene TRBJ2-7; D is undetermined. The CDR3 covers 11 residues. In germline, CDR1 is MNHNS, CDR2 SASEGT. V was cut by 3 bases and J by 4 bases, with 4 bases left in between. The CDR3 is CASSDKYEQYF. The CDR3 bases are TGTGCCAGCAGTGACAAATACGAGCAGTACTTC.

This chain joins TRBV30 and TRBJ1-1; 8 nucleotides agree with TRBD1. J lost 5 bases, V lost 2 bases, and 10 bases had no gene match. This CDR3 is 15 amino acids long. Germline lookup yields CDR1 GTSNPN and CDR2 SVGIG (reference sequence). CDR3 nucleotide sequence: TGTGCCTGGAGTAACATCGGACAGGGAGGAACTGAAGCTTTCTTT. It yields the protein CAWSNIGQGGTEAFF.

The chain uses TRBV29-1 and TRBJ2-4; the match to TRBD1 covers 7 bases. V shed 6 bases and J 2 bases; nucleotides not matched to a gene: 7. CDR1 is SQVTM, CDR2 ANQGSEA, per germline. This CDR3 is built from 14 residues. The CDR3 nucleotides are TGCAGCGTCGCTAGACAGGGTTCCAAAAACATTCAGTACTTC. It is translated as CSVARQGSKNIQYF.

The chain is built from TRBV5-8 and TRBJ1-1; 9 bases are a match to TRBD1. The CDR3 has 14 residues. The germline V gene encodes CDR1 SGHTS and CDR2 YDEGEE. V was clipped by 3 bases and J by 3 bases; unmatched bases: 3. CDR3 nucleotides: TGTGCCAGCAGCTACCGACAGGGGGACACTGAAGCTTTCTTT. Encoded protein: CASSYRQGDTEAFF. Filled out from reference TRBV5-8 and TRBJ1-1, the complete variable domain reads EAGVTQSPTHLIKTRGQQATLRCSPISGHTSVYWYQQALGLGLQFLLWYDEGEERNRGNFPPRFSGRQFPNYSSELNVNALELEDSALYLCASSYRQGDTEAFFGQGTRLTVV.

The chain carries TRBV4-3 and TRBJ2-4; D call uncertain. The CDR3 runs to 20 residues. CDR1 and CDR2 (germline): LGHNA, YSLEER. V was clipped by 0 bases and J by 0 bases, with 21 bases between them. The CDR3 spells CASSQDHVLNIPLAKNIQYF. The CDR3 DNA follows: TGCGCCAGCAGCCAAGATCACGTCTTGAACATACCTTTAGCCAAAAACATTCAGTACTTC.

J is TRBJ2-7 and V is TRBV4-2, with D perhaps matching TRBD1 (7 bases). The CDR3 runs 15 residues. CDR1 LGHNA and CDR2 YNFKEQ come from the germline V gene. The V end lost 0 bases, the J end lost 0 bases, and 9 bases lay between the germline ends. CDR3 DNA: TGTGCCAGCAGCCAAGAGCGGGACAGCTCCTACGAGCAGTACTTC. Protein: CASSQERDSSYEQYF.

This chain connects TRBV25-1 to TRBJ1-1, with D unclear. Trimming removed 5 bases at V and 1 base at J, with 2 bases between. Germline CDR1 and CDR2: MGHDK and SYGVNS. The CDR3 sequence is 11 residues long. This chain's CDR3 is CASSQNTEAFF. The CDR3 DNA sequence: TGTGCCAGCAGTCAGAACACTGAAGCTTTCTTT.

This chain connects TRBV7-9 to TRBJ2-5; TRBD2 matches at 8 bases. V shed 4 bases and J 2 bases; nucleotides not matched to a gene: 9. Germline V gene sequence: CDR1 SEHNR, CDR2 FQNEAQ (reference sequence). This CDR3 is built from 16 residues. The CDR3: CASSYYLAGRQETQYF. CDR3 in DNA: TGTGCCAGCAGCTATTACCTAGCGGGCCGGCAAGAGACCCAGTACTTC.

V usage is TRBV6-1 and J usage is TRBJ2-4; D may be TRBD2 (5 bases). CDR3 size: 12 residues. Germline CDR1 MNHNS, CDR2 SASEGT. V was shortened by 4 bases and J by 13 bases, with 14 bases between the two germline ends. CDR3 residues: CASSVPRGRQYF. Here the CDR3 DNA reads TGTGCCAGCAGTGTCCCCCGGGGTCGGCAGTACTTC.

This rearrangement joins TRBV12-5 to TRBJ2-7; 9 bases match TRBD1. The CDR3 runs 13 residues. CDR1 is LGHNT, CDR2 FRNRAP, per germline. V lost 5 bases, J lost 3 bases, and 2 bases stayed unmatched. In DNA form, the CDR3 reads TGTGCTAGTGGTAAGGACAGGGGCTACGAGCAGTACTTC. Encoded protein: CASGKDRGYEQYF.

The V gene is TRBV5-6, the J gene TRBJ1-1; TRBD1 is a possible D gene (5 bases). The CDR3 is 12 residues long. Trimming left V 4 bases short and J 8 bases short, with 12 bases between. The V gene's germline CDR1 is SGHDT and CDR2 YYEEEE. The CDR3 protein is CASSGAGLEAFF. The CDR3 nucleotides read TGTGCCAGCAGCGGAGCGGGACTCGAAGCTTTCTTT.

The chain combines TRBV5-1 with TRBJ2-7; TRBD1 matches at 7 bases. J lost 2 bases, V lost 4 bases, and 6 bases had no gene match. CDR1 is SGHRS, CDR2 YFSETQ, per germline. This CDR3 spans 14 amino acids. CDR3 sequence: CASSVDRSPYEQYF. In DNA form, the CDR3 reads TGCGCCAGCAGCGTGGACAGGAGCCCCTACGAGCAGTACTTC. The variable domain in full, with the rest retrieved from reference TRBV5-1 and TRBJ2-7, is KAGVTQTPRYLIKTRGQQVTLSCSPISGHRSVSWYQQTPGQGLQFLFEYFSETQRNKGNFPGRFSGRQFSNSRSEMNVSTLELGDSALYLCASSVDRSPYEQYFGPGTRLTVT.

The rearrangement joins TRBV14 to TRBJ1-1, with no clear D. V shed 2 bases and J shed 11 bases, with 12 bases lying between them. CDR1 and CDR2 (germline): SGHDN, FVKESK. CDR3 length: 12 residues. CDR3 residues: CASSQPRSVAFF. CDR3 DNA sequence: TGTGCCAGCAGCCAACCTCGCAGCGTGGCTTTCTTT.

The CDR3, as DNA: TGCGCCAGCAGCTTAGGCAGGGGGACCGGGGAGCTGTTTTTT. Its translation is CASSLGRGTGELFF. V is TRBV5-1 and J is TRBJ2-2; 7 positions agree with TRBD1. The CDR3 contains 14 residues. The V segment lost 2 bases and the J segment 5 bases; nucleotides outside the gene matches: 3. Looked up from germline, CDR1 is SGHRS and CDR2 is YFSETQ.

The CDR3 bases are TGTGCCAGCAGTTTAAGTGGCAGAAACAATGAGCAGTTCTTC. Translation gives CASSLSGRNNEQFF. The chain carries TRBV27 and TRBJ2-1; no clear D. From germline, CDR1 is MNHEY and CDR2 SMNVEV (reference sequence). V lost 2 bases to trimming and J lost 5 bases, with 10 bases between them. The CDR3 has 14 residues.